This T cell receptor (beta chain) was profiled in a study of T cells after yellow fever vaccination (dated by TCRdb to the late 2010s). As for the study more broadly: The SMART-Seq v4 Ultra Low Input RNA kit was used to prepare libraries from fractions with low cell numbers. Bulk TCR alpha and beta repertoires were sequenced longitudinally to track T-cell clones before and after primary and booster YFV17D yellow fever vaccination. The cohort comprised two healthy male donors, one aged 18 to 30 and one aged 30 to 40 years. Blood samples were taken at several timepoints before and after primary and secondary immunization, and bulk PBMC replicates and cell subsets were isolated.

What the work shows at the level of the full study, not this receptor alone: The secondary T-cell response was weaker than the primary response but faster, peaking on day 5 instead of day 15. Most clones expanded after primary vaccination (approximately 96% of CD4 and around 88% of CD8) were re-detected after the booster, suggesting that broad memory maintenance occurred. Because abundant contaminating clonotypes from the bulk population could be contained in FACS-sorted repertoires, computational filtering was required. The study included only two donors, which limits how far the findings can be generalized. A small share of clonotypes occurred in both CD4 and CD8 compartments, likely arising from convergent recombination.

The CDR3 spans 14 residues, from the cysteine through the phenylalanine. Only the CDR3 DNA stays, 42 bases, in frame from base 1. Via the germline V gene, CDR1 is LGHNT and CDR2 FRNRAP. V drops 3 bases and J drops 2 bases, leaving 9 bases in between. Concerning this clonotype itself: The antigen this receptor binds is unknown. No much larger clone is present one base from it, and per-base qualities are unavailable.

Synthesis of TCR cDNA relied on 5'RACE template switching, a step that introduced a universal primer site along with unique molecular identifiers. cDNA synthesis was primed from both the TCR alpha and TCR beta constant segments. Two PCR steps were used to amplify libraries, with sample barcodes and sequencing adapters being added in the second step. Libraries were sequenced on Illumina HiSeq 2500 (2x100 bp) or NovaSeq (2x150 bp). The study's processing was this. Reads were demultiplexed and collapsed into UMI consensus sequences with MIGEC, and V(D)J alignment was performed with MiXCR. Using edgeR on replicate PBMC samples, clonotypes were called vaccine-responding if FDR was below 0.01 and the log2 fold change was above 5 up to day 15. Bulk clonotypes were assigned CD4 or CD8 identity according to which sequenced CD4 or CD8 repertoire held them at higher abundance. Using fastp trimming at Q25 and MiXCR clonotype assembly, TCRdb reanalyzed the public sequencing data and kept in-frame beta chains. Rows are unified per CDR3 protein, each entry keeping the most common DNA and genes. TCRdb's processing, not the authors' own work, is the source of the V and J calls. The sample records some 560,000 distinct CDR3 sequences, approximately 16% of which are singletons. The ten largest clones represent 17% of the sample.

The treatment or condition label here, explained by the study, means: live attenuated yellow fever vaccine strain. Two biological replicates of bulk PBMCs were collected at each blood-draw timepoint. A standard Ficoll-Paque protocol was used to isolate PBMCs from peripheral blood. TriZol was used to extract RNA from bulk PBMCs, CD4 and CD8 fractions, and dextramer-positive and dextramer-negative fractions. Sequenced material: PBMCs, taken 4 to 5 days after the first yellow fever vaccination. The rearrangement joined TRBV12-5 to TRBJ2-3, with the D segment identity uncertain. The origin of this receptor is a man aged 18 to 29 who received the YFV17D yellow fever vaccine. The CDR3 region: CASGFRSYTDTQYF. DNA sequence: TGTGCTAGTGGTTTCAGGAGTTACACAGATACGCAGTATTTT.